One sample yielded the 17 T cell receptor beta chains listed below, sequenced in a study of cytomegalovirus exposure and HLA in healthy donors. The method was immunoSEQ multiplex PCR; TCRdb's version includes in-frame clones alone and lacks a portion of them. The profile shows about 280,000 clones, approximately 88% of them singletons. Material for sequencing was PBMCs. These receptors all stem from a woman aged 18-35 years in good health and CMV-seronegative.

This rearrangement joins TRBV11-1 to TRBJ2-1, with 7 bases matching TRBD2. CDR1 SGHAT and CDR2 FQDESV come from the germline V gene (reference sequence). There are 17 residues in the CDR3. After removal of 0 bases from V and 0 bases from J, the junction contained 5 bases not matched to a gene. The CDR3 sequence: CASSLAPRGSSYNEQFF. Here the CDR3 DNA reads TGTGCCAGCAGCTTAGCGCCGCGCGGGAGCTCCTACAATGAGCAGTTCTTC.

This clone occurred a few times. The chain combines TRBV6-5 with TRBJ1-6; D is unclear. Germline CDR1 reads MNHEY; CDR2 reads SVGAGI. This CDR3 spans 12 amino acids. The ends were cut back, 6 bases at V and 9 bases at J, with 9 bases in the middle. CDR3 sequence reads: CASRDGVSPLHF. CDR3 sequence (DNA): TGTGCCAGCAGAGACGGAGTTTCACCCCTCCACTTT.

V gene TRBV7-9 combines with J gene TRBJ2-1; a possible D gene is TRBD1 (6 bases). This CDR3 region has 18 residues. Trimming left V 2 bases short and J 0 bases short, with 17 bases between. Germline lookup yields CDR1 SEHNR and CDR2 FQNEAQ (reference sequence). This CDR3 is CASSLLGLDSYSYNEQFF. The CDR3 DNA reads TGTGCCAGCAGCTTATTGGGTCTGGACAGCTACTCCTACAATGAGCAGTTCTTC.

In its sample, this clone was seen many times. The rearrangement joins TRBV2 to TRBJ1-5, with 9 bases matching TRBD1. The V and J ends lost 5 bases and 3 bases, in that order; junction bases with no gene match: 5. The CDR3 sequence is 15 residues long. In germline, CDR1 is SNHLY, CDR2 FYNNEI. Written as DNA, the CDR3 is TGTGCCAGCAGTCGGACAGGGGTCATCAATCAGCCCCAGCATTTT. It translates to CASSRTGVINQPQHF.

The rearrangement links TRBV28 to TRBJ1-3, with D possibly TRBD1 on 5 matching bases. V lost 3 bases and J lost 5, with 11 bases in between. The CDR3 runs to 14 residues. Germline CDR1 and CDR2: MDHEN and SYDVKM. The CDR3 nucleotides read TGTGCCAGCAGTTTCCGGGGGACCCGAAACACCATATATTTT. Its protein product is CASSFRGTRNTIYF.

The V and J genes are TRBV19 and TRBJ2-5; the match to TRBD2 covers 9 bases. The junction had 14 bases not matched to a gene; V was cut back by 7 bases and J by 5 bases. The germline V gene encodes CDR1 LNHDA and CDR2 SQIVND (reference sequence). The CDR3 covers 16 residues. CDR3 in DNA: TGTGCCAGTACTAAGGATATAGCGGGAGAGGGGGAGACCCAGTACTTC. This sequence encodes CASTKDIAGEGETQYF. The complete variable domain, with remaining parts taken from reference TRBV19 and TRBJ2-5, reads DGGITQSPKYLFRKEGQNVTLSCEQNLNHDAMYWYRQDPGQGLRLIYYSQIVNDFQKGDIAEGYSVSREKKESFPLTVTSAQKNPTAFYLCASTKDIAGEGETQYFGPGTRLLVL.

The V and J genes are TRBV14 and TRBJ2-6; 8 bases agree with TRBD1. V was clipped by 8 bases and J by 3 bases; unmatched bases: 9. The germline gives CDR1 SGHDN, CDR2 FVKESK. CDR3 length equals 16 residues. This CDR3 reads CASRGPGGFGANVLTF. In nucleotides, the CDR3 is TGTGCCAGCCGAGGTCCAGGGGGCTTTGGGGCCAACGTCCTGACTTTC.

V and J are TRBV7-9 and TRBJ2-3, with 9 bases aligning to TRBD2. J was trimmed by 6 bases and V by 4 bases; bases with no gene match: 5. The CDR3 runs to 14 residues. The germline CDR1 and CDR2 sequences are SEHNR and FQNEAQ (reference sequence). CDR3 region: CASSSGLAPDTQYF. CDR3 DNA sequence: TGTGCCAGCAGCTCGGGACTAGCCCCGGATACGCAGTATTTT.

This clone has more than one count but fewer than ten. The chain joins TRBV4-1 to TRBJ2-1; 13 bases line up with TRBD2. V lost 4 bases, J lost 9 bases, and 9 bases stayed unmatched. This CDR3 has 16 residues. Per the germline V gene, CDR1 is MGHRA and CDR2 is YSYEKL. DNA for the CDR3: TGCGCCAGCAGCCTTTCCGGGACTAGCGGGAACAGTGAGCAGTTCTTC. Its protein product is CASSLSGTSGNSEQFF.

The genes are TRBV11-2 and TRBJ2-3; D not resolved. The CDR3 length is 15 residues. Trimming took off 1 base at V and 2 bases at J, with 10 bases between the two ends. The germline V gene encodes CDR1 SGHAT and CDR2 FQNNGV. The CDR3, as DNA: TGTGCCAGCAGCTTAGTCTTAGCAATCACAGATACGCAGTATTTT. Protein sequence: CASSLVLAITDTQYF.

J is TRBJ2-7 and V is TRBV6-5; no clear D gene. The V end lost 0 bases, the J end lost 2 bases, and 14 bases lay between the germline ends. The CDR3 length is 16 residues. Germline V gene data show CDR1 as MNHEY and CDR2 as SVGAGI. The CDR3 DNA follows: TGTGCCAGCAGTTACTCGATTACCCCGGTGACCTACGAGCAGTACTTC. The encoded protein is CASSYSITPVTYEQYF.

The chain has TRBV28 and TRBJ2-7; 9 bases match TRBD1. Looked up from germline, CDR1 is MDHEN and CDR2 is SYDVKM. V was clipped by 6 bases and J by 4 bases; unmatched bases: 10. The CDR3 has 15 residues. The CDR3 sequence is CASRPTGTGQYEQYF. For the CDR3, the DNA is TGTGCCAGCAGGCCGACCGGGACAGGGCAGTACGAGCAGTACTTC.

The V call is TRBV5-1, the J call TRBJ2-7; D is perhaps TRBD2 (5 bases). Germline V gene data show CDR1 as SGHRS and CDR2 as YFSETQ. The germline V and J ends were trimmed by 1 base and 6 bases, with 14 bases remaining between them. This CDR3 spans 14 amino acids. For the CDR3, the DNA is TGCGCCAGCAGCTTGTCCCCTCTGAGCGGCGAGCAGTACTTC. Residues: CASSLSPLSGEQYF.

This CDR3 is CASRTGSGKLFF. The CDR3 nucleotides are TGTGCCAGCAGGACAGGGTCCGGAAAACTGTTTTTT. V usage is TRBV28 and J usage is TRBJ1-4, with 7 bases identical to TRBD1. CDR3 length: 12 amino acids. Germline-derived CDR1 and CDR2 are MDHEN and SYDVKM. Trimming at V came to 6 bases and at J to 10 bases, leaving 5 bases not matched to a gene.

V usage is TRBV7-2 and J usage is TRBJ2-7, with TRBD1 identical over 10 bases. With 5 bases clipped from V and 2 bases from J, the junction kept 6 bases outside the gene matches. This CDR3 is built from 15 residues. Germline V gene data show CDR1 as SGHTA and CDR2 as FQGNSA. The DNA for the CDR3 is TGTGCCAGCAGCCCAGGGACAGGGGTAGCCTACGAGCAGTACTTC. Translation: CASSPGTGVAYEQYF.

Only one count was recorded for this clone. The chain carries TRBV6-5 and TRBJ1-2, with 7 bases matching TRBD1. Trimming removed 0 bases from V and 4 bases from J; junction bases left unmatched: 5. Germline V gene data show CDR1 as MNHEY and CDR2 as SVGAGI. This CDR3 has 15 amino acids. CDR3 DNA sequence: TGTGCCAGCAGTTACTCGACAGGGTTGGGCTATGGCTACACCTTC. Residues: CASSYSTGLGYGYTF.

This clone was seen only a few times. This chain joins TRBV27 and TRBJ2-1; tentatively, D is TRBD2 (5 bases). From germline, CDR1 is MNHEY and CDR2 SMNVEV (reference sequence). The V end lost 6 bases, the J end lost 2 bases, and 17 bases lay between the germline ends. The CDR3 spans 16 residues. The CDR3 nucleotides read TGTGCCAGCAGACTAGAACTCCAAGGGCCCTACAATGAGCAGTTCTTC. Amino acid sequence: CASRLELQGPYNEQFF.